These 16 T cell receptor beta chains were sequenced from one sample in a study of cytotoxic CD8 clonotypes in ibrutinib-treated CLL. Sequenced by immunoSEQ multiplex PCR; TCRdb stores in-frame clones only, minus some. This sample has 200,000 to 250,000 clones, with approximately 70% found just once. The material was PBMCs, obtained after 12 months of ibrutinib treatment. Every receptor here comes from a human donor with chronic lymphocytic leukemia.

The V gene is TRBV28, the J gene TRBJ2-7, with 7 bases fitting TRBD1. Germline assignment: CDR1 MDHEN and CDR2 SYDVKM. CDR3 length: 17 residues. V dropped 6 bases and J dropped 2; count of bases not matched to a gene: 16. Written as DNA, the CDR3 is TGTGCCAGCAGGTGGGGCTCTTACCGGGACAGTGCCTACGAGCAGTACTTC. It yields the protein CASRWGSYRDSAYEQYF.

This clone was detected only a few times. The chain joins TRBV2 to TRBJ2-7; no definite D call. CDR1 and CDR2 from the germline V gene are SNHLY and FYNNEI. This CDR3 is built from 12 residues. V shed 5 bases and J shed 4 bases, with 9 bases lying between them. The CDR3 here is CASSPNGYEQYF. CDR3 sequence (DNA): TGTGCCAGCAGTCCTAACGGATACGAGCAGTACTTC. Together with reference TRBV2 and TRBJ2-7, the CDR3 gives the full variable domain: EPEVTQTPSHQVTQMGQEVILRCVPISNHLYFYWYRQILGQKVEFLVSFYNNEISEKSEIFDDQFSVERPDGSNFTLKIRSTKLEDSAMYFCASSPNGYEQYFGPGTRLTVT.

This clone was found a few times. The J gene is TRBJ1-5, the V gene TRBV28; 10 bases fit TRBD1. CDR1 is MDHEN and CDR2 is SYDVKM in the germline V gene. There are 16 residues in the CDR3. V dropped 6 bases and J dropped 2; count of bases not matched to a gene: 7. CDR3 sequence: CASSLGTGAGNQPQHF. CDR3 nucleotides: TGTGCCAGCAGCCTGGGGACAGGGGCTGGCAATCAGCCCCAGCATTTT.

This chain links TRBV20-1 with TRBJ2-1; no reliable D call. V dropped 4 bases and J dropped 9 bases, with 7 bases sitting between them. Germline CDR1 reads DFQATT; CDR2 reads SNEGSKA (reference sequence). The CDR3 is made up of 10 amino acids. In DNA, the CDR3 is TGCAGTGCTACCCTAGTTGAGCAGTTCTTC. Translation: CSATLVEQFF.

The chain employs TRBV2 and TRBJ2-1; TRBD2 matches 8 bases. J gave up 5 bases and V 4 bases, and 10 bases lay outside the gene matches. The CDR3 length is 16 residues. Germline assignment: CDR1 SNHLY and CDR2 FYNNEI. The CDR3 loop is CASSARSAAGDNEQFF. In nucleotides, the CDR3 is TGTGCCAGCAGTGCCCGCTCAGCAGCGGGAGACAATGAGCAGTTCTTC. The whole variable domain, filled in from reference TRBV2 and TRBJ2-1, reads EPEVTQTPSHQVTQMGQEVILRCVPISNHLYFYWYRQILGQKVEFLVSFYNNEISEKSEIFDDQFSVERPDGSNFTLKIRSTKLEDSAMYFCASSARSAAGDNEQFFGPGTRLTVL.

The V call is TRBV6-1, the J call TRBJ1-3; D remains unclear. The CDR3 loop spans 13 amino acids. V was cut by 6 bases and J by 5 bases, with 11 bases left in between. Per the germline V gene, CDR1 is MNHNS and CDR2 is SASEGT. CDR3 amino acids: CASSGPFRNTIYF. The CDR3 DNA reads TGTGCCAGCAGCGGACCCTTTAGAAACACCATATATTTT.

The chain uses TRBV6-5 and TRBJ1-1; D is undetermined. V was pared by 0 bases and J by 1 base, with 9 bases between. The CDR3 covers 15 residues. CDR1 MNHEY and CDR2 SVGAGI come from the germline V gene. CDR3 DNA: TGTGCCAGCAGTTACTCTAATAGGCAGAACACTGAAGCTTTCTTT. Translated: CASSYSNRQNTEAFF.

This clone was seen more than once but under ten times. This chain links TRBV4-3 with TRBJ1-1, with 8 bases aligning to TRBD1. The V segment lost 2 bases and the J segment 6 bases; nucleotides outside the gene matches: 2. This CDR3 has 13 residues. CDR1 and CDR2 (germline): LGHNA, YSLEER. CDR3 DNA sequence: TGCGCCAGCAGCCAATACAGGGGGTCTGAAGCTTTCTTT. As protein: CASSQYRGSEAFF.

In this sample, this clone turned up a few times. The chain carries TRBV7-2 and TRBJ1-2, with 9 bases aligning to TRBD1. The CDR3 contains 15 residues. The germline gives CDR1 SGHTA, CDR2 FQGNSA. Losses at the gene ends were 3 bases for V and 6 bases for J; bases not matched to a gene: 8. The CDR3 loop reads CASSFTGGDRDGYTF. CDR3 in DNA: TGTGCCAGCAGCTTCACAGGGGGCGATAGGGATGGCTACACCTTC. Drawing the rest from reference TRBV7-2 and TRBJ1-2, the complete variable domain is GAGVSQSPSNKVTEKGKDVELRCDPISGHTALYWYRQSLGQGLEFLIYFQGNSAPDKSGLPSDRFSAERTGGSVSTLTIQRTQQEDSAVYLCASSFTGGDRDGYTFGSGTRLTVV.

The gene calls are TRBV6-4 and TRBJ1-2; 7 nucleotides match TRBD1. The germline CDR1 and CDR2 sequences are MRHNA and SNTAGT. Losses at the gene ends were 8 bases for V and 8 bases for J; bases not matched to a gene: 17. CDR3 length: 15 residues. CDR3 DNA sequence: TGTGCCAGCCCCCATGGCATGGACAGGTCGCACGGCTACACCTTC. Translating gives CASPHGMDRSHGYTF.

The chain combines TRBV9 with TRBJ2-3; no firm D call. Germline CDR1 reads SGDLS; CDR2 reads YYNGEE. The CDR3 length is 15 residues. Trimming cost V 0 bases and J 1 base, with 9 bases left between them. This CDR3 is CASSVGRYGTDTQYF. CDR3 sequence (DNA): TGTGCCAGCAGCGTAGGAAGGTACGGCACAGATACGCAGTATTTT.

This chain connects TRBV7-3 to TRBJ2-7; no definite D call. Germline lookup yields CDR1 SGHTA and CDR2 FQGTGA. This CDR3 region has 15 residues. Trimming removed 6 bases at V and 9 bases at J, with 24 bases between. CDR3 region: CASSPFRASLLGQYF. CDR3 nucleotides: TGTGCCAGCAGTCCCTTTCGTGCCTCACTCCTGGGGCAGTACTTC.

This clone was seen a handful of times. The chain joins TRBV9 to TRBJ2-3; D may be TRBD1 (6 bases). Germline-derived CDR1 and CDR2 are SGDLS and YYNGEE. The CDR3 is 14 amino acids. V lost 4 bases and J lost 3, with 12 bases in between. CDR3 coding DNA: TGTGCCAGCAGCTCCAAAACAGGGACAGATACGCAGTATTTT. Amino acid sequence: CASSSKTGTDTQYF.

This clone was found a few times. V and J are TRBV27 and TRBJ1-5; 10 nucleotides line up with TRBD1. Germline V lookup: CDR1 MNHEY, CDR2 SMNVEV (reference sequence). J was trimmed by 2 bases and V by 5 bases; bases with no gene match: 6. The CDR3 totals 16 residues. The CDR3 coding sequence is TGTGCCAGCAGTAAGACAGGGGGCGGAGGCAATCAGCCCCAGCATTTT. Protein: CASSKTGGGGNQPQHF.

This chain links TRBV25-1 with TRBJ1-1; D gene ambiguous. Germline CDR1 reads MGHDK; CDR2 reads SYGVNS. Trimming left V 3 bases short and J 7 bases short, with 12 bases between. There are 13 residues in the CDR3. The CDR3 coding sequence is TGTGCCAGCAGTGACGTCTCAATCGATGAAGCTTTCTTT. Translated, it gives CASSDVSIDEAFF.

This chain connects TRBV7-2 to TRBJ2-7; D might be TRBD1 or TRBD2, each matching 6 bases. Between the trimmed V and J ends, which lost 2 bases and 2 bases, there was a span of 13 bases. The CDR3 covers 15 residues. CDR1 is SGHTA and CDR2 is FQGNSA in the germline V gene. For the CDR3, the DNA is TGTGCCAGCAGCTTAATGTCAGGGGAGGCCTACGAGCAGTACTTC. This gives the protein CASSLMSGEAYEQYF.